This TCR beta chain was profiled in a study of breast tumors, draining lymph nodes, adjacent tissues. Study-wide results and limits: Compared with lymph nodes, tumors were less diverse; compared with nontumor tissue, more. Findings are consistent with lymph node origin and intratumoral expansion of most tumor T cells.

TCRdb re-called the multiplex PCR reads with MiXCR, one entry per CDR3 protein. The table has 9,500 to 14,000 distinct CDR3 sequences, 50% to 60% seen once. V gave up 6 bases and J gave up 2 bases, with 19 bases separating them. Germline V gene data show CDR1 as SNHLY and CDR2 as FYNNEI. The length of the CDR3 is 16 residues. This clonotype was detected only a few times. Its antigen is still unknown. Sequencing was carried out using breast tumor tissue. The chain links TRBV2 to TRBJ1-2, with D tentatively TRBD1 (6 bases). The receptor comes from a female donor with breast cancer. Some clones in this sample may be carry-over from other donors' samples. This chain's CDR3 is CASSGETTGSNYGYTF. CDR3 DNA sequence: TGTGCCAGCAGCGGAGAGACGACAGGTTCAAACTATGGCTACACCTTC.